This T cell receptor beta chain derives from a study of T cell responses to AZD1222 COVID-19 vaccine (dated by TCRdb to about 2021). Context from the whole study: A total of 233 trial participants underwent TCR sequencing, of whom 207 received two doses of AZD1222 and about 25 received two doses of the MenACWY control vaccine. Trial participants were enrolled by age into 18-55, 56-69 and 70-plus year subgroups, with approximately 150, 30 and 60 TCR-sequenced participants respectively. The study at large found these results: No day 14 peak-response samples were available, so repertoires were characterized only after the peak T cell response. CD4 TCRs associated with the vaccine covered the entire spike protein, and the dominant responses were in regions 160-218 and 743-854. A significant rise in spike-specific TCR breadth and depth was observed after two AZD1222 doses relative to day 0 and relative to MenACWY recipients. Conclusions about previously exposed vaccinees are limited, since just five or six AZD1222 recipients were seropositive for SARS-CoV-2 at baseline. The 56-69-year group was small, and its depth increase did not reach significance, likely because of low power. Nearly half of unique spike-specific TCRs reportedly recognized epitopes outside regions mutated in the B.1.351 and B.1.1.7 variants. Participants were mostly white British and included more females than males, and it was suggested by the authors that clonal diversity may have been underestimated.

Comments on this clone: What this receptor recognizes is not known. No per-base quality is available; no much larger clone lies one base away.

The CDR3 regions of human TCRbeta chains were analyzed by immunosequencing. In the paper's pipeline: Repertoire TCRs were checked for matches against a reference library of SARS-CoV-2-specific TCRs that had been generated using the MIRA antigen-specificity platform. Breadth was defined as the fraction of unique TCRs that were SARS-CoV-2-associated, and depth was defined as the fraction of total T cells that were SARS-CoV-2-associated. Using the MIRA data, each spike-specific TCR was assigned both to the spike region to which the TCR was reactive and to a CD4 or CD8 class. Log10-transformed breadth and depth values were compared by one-way ANOVA with Sidak's multiple comparisons tests. TCRdb re-hosts the immuneACCESS table, in-frame sequences only. Its copies lack some clones; in the studies checked, an unresolved V gene accounts for under half of them, and the cause for the rest is not known. V and J calls and clone size are copied from that table; D and trimming were computed from the DNA. The sample table shows 85,000 to 90,000 clones, and approximately 90% are seen once. The top ten constitute roughly 5.3% of the sample.

After removal of 4 bases from V and 7 bases from J, the junction retains 9 bases not matched to a gene. The CDR3 runs 15 residues from the cysteine to the phenylalanine. Here the CDR3 DNA is all that survives: 45 bases in frame from base 1. The germline V gene (reference sequence) specifies LGHDT as CDR1 and YNNKEL as CDR2. Per the publication, the time point label means: about 28 days (+/-7) after the second vaccine dose. AZD1222 recipients with second doses at about 4 weeks or about 12 weeks were pooled, because spike-specific TCR depth and breadth did not differ between schedules. Vaccinee samples were obtained from the UK trials COV001 and COV002, which included a single-blind randomized controlled phase 2/3 trial of AZD1222 (ChAdOx1 nCoV-19) in healthy adults. For TCRbeta chain sequencing, PBMC samples were collected from trial participants at day 0 and at day 28 after the second dose.

The rearrangement joined TRBV3-1 (or the pseudogene TRBV3-2) to TRBJ1-3; TRBD1 fits 8 bases in the junction. This specimen was peripheral blood, taken 28 days after the second AZD1222 dose. This TCR was recovered from an adult who received the AZD1222 COVID-19 vaccine. The sequenced DNA: TGTGCCAGCAGCCTCGGTGCAGGGGGCCGGAACACCATATATTTT. The resulting protein is CASSLGAGGRNTIYF.